One TCR beta chain is described in this entry. Its antigen remains unknown. The protocol was immunoSEQ multiplex PCR, while the TCRdb copy is restricted to in-frame clones and leaves out a portion. The data contain some 140,000 clones, 90% to 95% of them singletons. The data stem from a study of T cell responses to AZD1222 COVID-19 vaccine. CDR3 length equals 14 residues. Germline CDR1 reads SGHAT; CDR2 reads FQNNGV. V was cut by 5 bases and J by 1 base, with 11 bases left in between. Study-wide results and limits: The donor group comprised mostly white British people and more females; the analysis possibly underestimated clonal diversity. Repertoire sampling was restricted to post-peak T cell response timepoints.

The receptor was isolated from an adult in good health. Source: peripheral blood, taken on day 0 of AZD1222 vaccination. The rearrangement uses TRBV11-2 and TRBJ1-1, with no clear D. The CDR3 sequence is CASSLSEGNTEAFF. CDR3 nucleotide sequence: TGTGCCAGCAGCCTCAGCGAGGGGAACACTGAAGCTTTCTTT.